This TCR beta chain was found in a study of blood T cells in healthy people across ages. Germline V gene data show CDR1 as MNHEY and CDR2 as SMNVEV (reference sequence). V dropped 3 bases and J dropped 5; count of bases not matched to a gene: 5. This CDR3 contains 14 residues. A sample-barcoded 5' primer and a J-beta primer mix were used in a second PCR of roughly 7 to 12 cycles. Using its own MiXCR run on the 5' RACE reads, TCRdb lists one record per CDR3 protein. The table shows over 750,000 distinct CDR3 sequences, with roughly 25% occurring only once. There are a few counts of this clonotype. These data were likewise used in another study, on T cells of mothers and their children. This second study says: The entire RNA extract went into cDNA synthesis at roughly 1.5 ug per 15 ul. The shaping of TCR recombination output by thymic selection is similar in related and unrelated pairs.

The sequenced sample was blood. The clonotype originates from a boy aged 5 to 17 in good health. The chain recombines TRBV27 with TRBJ1-1, with TRBD1 matching 8 bases. In DNA form, the CDR3 reads TGTGCCAGCAGTTTTAGGCAGGGGGCTACTGAAGCTTTCTTT. It specifies CASSFRQGATEAFF.